In this sample, the clone carrying this T cell receptor beta chain turned up a few times. V shed 2 bases, J shed 4 bases, and the junction held 11 bases outside the gene matches. The germline CDR1 and CDR2 sequences are WSHSY and SAAADI. The CDR3 extends over 17 amino acids. This sample stems from a study of OX40 agonist ivuxolimab in advanced cancers. Libraries were prepared by immunoSEQ multiplex PCR; TCRdb keeps only in-frame clonotypes and omits some of them. This repertoire shows fewer than 20,000 clones, approximately 86% found once; its top ten account for 0.6% to 0.7%. This TCR was recovered from an adult with an advanced solid tumor such as melanoma, head and neck, liver or kidney cancer. V usage is TRBV10-2 and J usage is TRBJ2-1; TRBD2 aligns across 7 bases. The sample in question was CD4+ or CD8+ T cells sorted from blood, obtained in a trial of the OX40 agonist ivuxolimab. CDR3 loop: CASSEAVGLVNYNEQFF. Written as DNA, the CDR3 is TGCGCCAGCAGTGAGGCGGTCGGACTAGTGAATTACAATGAGCAGTTCTTC.